The sequence of this T cell receptor beta chain was determined in a study of regulatory T cells in long-lasting Graves disease. Study-wide points: With persistent disease, TRBV28, TRBJ1-2 and TRBJ2-5 were the favored segments. Those with persistent disease had in common more public clonotypes (around 2,500) than new patients (about 970).

This clonotype has only a few counts. Its matching antigen is unknown. Relying on iRepertoire HTBI primers and Arm-PCR of CDR3 regions, the team built TCR beta libraries. Via MiXCR, TCRdb re-called the multiplex PCR reads, giving one row per CDR3 protein. Of 400,000 to 500,000 distinct CDR3 sequences in the sample, less than 20% were seen once. Looked up from germline, CDR1 is DFQATT and CDR2 is SNEGSKA (reference sequence). The CDR3 runs 12 residues. V was pared by 1 base and J by 3 bases, with 7 bases between. The time point is: newly diagnosed GD, antithyroid drugs for less than 3 months. The TCR library was prepared using RNA isolated from PBMCs. The data also belong to a second study, concerning T cells in Graves' hyperthyroidism and ophthalmopathy. That source adds: The hyperthyroidism patients had all been newly diagnosed, and their disease duration was under 2 months. Their ages ranged from 18 to 65 years.

The sequence derives from a woman younger than 45 with Graves disease. This material consisted of peripheral blood mononuclear cells (PBMCs), taken at new diagnosis, from a patient treated with antithyroid drugs. The rearrangement joins TRBV20-1 to TRBJ2-7; no reliable D call. CDR3 coding DNA: TGCAGTGCTAGAGCCGTAGTCTACGAGCAGTACTTC. It codes for CSARAVVYEQYF.